This TCR beta chain was retrieved from a study of shared clonotypes between healthy human individuals. Comment on this clone: Its antigen is as yet unknown.

Study-wide results and limits: All-four-donor shared clonotypes had higher generation probabilities than non-shared clonotypes did.

Authors' analysis steps: ImmunoSEQ junction-only sequences lacked quality scores, so their filtering differed. Some clones are missing from TCRdb's copy, which holds only in-frame ones; the method was immunoSEQ multiplex PCR. D and trimming were read from the DNA, whereas the V and J calls and clone size are those reported in that table. The table lists over a million clones, 95% to 97% of them singletons, with more than 0.9% in the top ten. The V segment lost 3 bases and the J segment 7 bases; nucleotides outside the gene matches: 9. There are 15 residues in the CDR3. Looked up from germline, CDR1 is MNHEY and CDR2 is SMNVEV (reference sequence).

This chain joins TRBV27 and TRBJ1-2; 9 bases agree with TRBD1. The clonotype originates from a man aged 25-40 years in good health. The sequenced sample was naive CD4+ T cells sorted from blood. Sample subset: CD45RA+ positively selected. The CDR3: CASSFTLTGGLGYTF. The CDR3 DNA sequence: TGTGCCAGCAGTTTTACCTTGACAGGGGGACTTGGCTACACCTTC.